One T cell receptor (beta chain) is described in this entry. Which antigen it targets is not known. The sample holds no much larger clone one base away, and base qualities are not on file. The CDR3 regions of human TCRbeta chains were analyzed by immunosequencing. From the authors' description of their analysis: Repertoire TCRs were checked for matches against a reference library of SARS-CoV-2-specific TCRs that had been generated using the MIRA antigen-specificity platform. Breadth was defined as the fraction of unique TCRs that were SARS-CoV-2-associated, and depth was defined as the fraction of total T cells that were SARS-CoV-2-associated. Using the MIRA data, each spike-specific TCR was mapped to the spike region that the TCR reacts to and placed in a CD4 or CD8 class. Log10-transformed breadth and depth values were compared by one-way ANOVA with Sidak's multiple comparisons tests. The immuneACCESS repertoire file appears here via TCRdb, limited to in-frame rearrangements. These files lack a portion of the clones; in checked studies, under half of the deficit traces to unresolved V genes, and the cause of the others is not known. For V, J and clone size, that table is used; D and trimming come from the DNA. Counted in this sample were about 130,000 clones; roughly 90% of them appeared once. The ten largest clones capture roughly 0.98% of the sample.

Taken from cysteine to phenylalanine, the CDR3 has 14 residues. The DNA shown is the 42-base CDR3, in frame from base 1. V and J lose 5 bases and 2 bases, and a span of 10 bases separates them. The germline V gene (reference sequence) sets CDR1 to LNHDA and CDR2 to SQIVND. The data originate from a study of T cell responses to AZD1222 COVID-19 vaccine (dated by TCRdb to the early 2020s). Turning to the overall study: TCR sequencing covered some 240 trial participants: about 210 given two doses of AZD1222 and 26 given two doses of MenACWY control vaccine. Trial participants were enrolled into age subgroups of 18-55, 56-69 and 70-plus years, which contained roughly 140, 27 and 60 TCR-sequenced participants, respectively.

What the research found in general, with its limitations: Conclusions about previously exposed vaccinees were limited because only a handful of AZD1222 recipients were SARS-CoV-2 seropositive at baseline. Reportedly, almost half of the unique spike-specific TCRs recognized epitopes lying outside the regions that are mutated in the B.1.351 and B.1.1.7 variants. The vaccine-associated CD4 TCRs covered the entire spike protein, and the dominant responses fell in regions 160-218 and 743-854. In the small 56-69-year group, the increase in depth fell short of significance, most likely because of low power. After two AZD1222 doses, both the breadth and the depth of spike-specific TCRs were significantly higher than at day 0 and than in MenACWY recipients. Participants were mostly white British, with more females than males. The authors suggested clonal diversity may have been underestimated. Because no samples from the day 14 peak response were available, repertoires could be characterized only after the peak T cell response.

The time point label, read with the paper, signifies: about 28 days (+/-7) after the second vaccine dose. AZD1222 recipients with second doses at about 4 weeks or about 12 weeks were pooled, because spike-specific TCR depth and breadth did not differ between schedules. Samples from vaccinated people were obtained from the UK trials COV001 and COV002, which included a single-blind randomized controlled phase 2/3 trial of AZD1222 (ChAdOx1 nCoV-19) in healthy adults. Trial participant PBMC samples were collected at day 0 and day 28 after the second dose for TCRbeta chain sequencing. The receptor was derived from an adult who received the AZD1222 COVID-19 vaccine. In this chain, TRBV19 is recombined with TRBJ1-5; perhaps TRBD1 is the D gene, with 5 bases matching. The sample in question was peripheral blood, obtained 28 days after the second AZD1222 dose. The bases read TGTGCCAGTAGTCAAACAGGAGGCAATCAGCCCCAGCATTTT. This sequence encodes CASSQTGGNQPQHF.